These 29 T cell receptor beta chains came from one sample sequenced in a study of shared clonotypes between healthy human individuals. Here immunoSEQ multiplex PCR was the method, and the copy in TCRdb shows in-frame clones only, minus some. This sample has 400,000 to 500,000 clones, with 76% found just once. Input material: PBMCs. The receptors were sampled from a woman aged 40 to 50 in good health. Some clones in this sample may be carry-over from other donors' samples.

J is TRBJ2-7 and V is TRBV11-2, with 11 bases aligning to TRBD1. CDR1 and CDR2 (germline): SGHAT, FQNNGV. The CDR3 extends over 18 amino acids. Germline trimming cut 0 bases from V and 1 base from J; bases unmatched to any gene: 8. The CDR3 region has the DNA TGTGCCAGCAGCTTAGAGGACAGGGGGCAAAGGGATTCCTACGAGCAGTACTTC. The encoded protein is CASSLEDRGQRDSYEQYF.

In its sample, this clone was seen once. The CDR3 DNA is TGTGCCAGCAGTGACTCTTACAGGGACTCCTACAATGAGCAGTTCTTC. This codes for CASSDSYRDSYNEQFF. The chain uses TRBV6-4 and TRBJ2-1; maybe TRBD1 (6 bases). V lost 0 bases and J 0 bases, leaving 9 bases between the germline ends. The CDR3 has 16 amino acids. Germline V CDR1 and CDR2: MRHNA, SNTAGT.

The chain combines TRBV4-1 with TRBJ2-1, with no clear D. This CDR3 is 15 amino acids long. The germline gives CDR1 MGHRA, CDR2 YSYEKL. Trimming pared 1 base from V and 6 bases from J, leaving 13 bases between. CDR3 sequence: CASSQGTQNFNEQFF. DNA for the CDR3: TGCGCCAGCAGCCAAGGGACCCAGAATTTCAATGAGCAGTTCTTC.

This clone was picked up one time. The CDR3 spells CASSPTMLESNYGYTF. CDR3 bases: TGTGCCAGCAGCCCGACAATGCTGGAATCAAACTATGGCTACACCTTC. This chain links TRBV7-2 with TRBJ1-2; D unresolved. Trimming shortened V by 5 bases and J by 2 bases, and 18 bases separated the two germline ends. Germline V gene data show CDR1 as SGHTA and CDR2 as FQGNSA. This CDR3 region has 16 residues. Complete variable domain (other parts from reference TRBV7-2 and TRBJ1-2): GAGVSQSPSNKVTEKGKDVELRCDPISGHTALYWYRQSLGQGLEFLIYFQGNSAPDKSGLPSDRFSAERTGGSVSTLTIQRTQQEDSAVYLCASSPTMLESNYGYTFGSGTRLTVV.

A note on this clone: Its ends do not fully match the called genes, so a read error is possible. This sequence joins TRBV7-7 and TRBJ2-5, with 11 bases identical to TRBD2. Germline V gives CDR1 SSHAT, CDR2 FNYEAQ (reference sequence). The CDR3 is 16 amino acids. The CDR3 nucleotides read TGTGCTAGCAGCTTAGGGGGACTAGCGGTACAAGAGACCCAGTACTTC. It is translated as CASSLGGLAVQETQYF.

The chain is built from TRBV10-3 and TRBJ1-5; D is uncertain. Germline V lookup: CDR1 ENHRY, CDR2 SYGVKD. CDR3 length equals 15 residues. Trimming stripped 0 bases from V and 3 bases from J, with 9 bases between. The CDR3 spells CAISESVQPNQPQHF. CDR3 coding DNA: TGTGCCATCAGTGAGTCCGTACAGCCCAATCAGCCCCAGCATTTT.

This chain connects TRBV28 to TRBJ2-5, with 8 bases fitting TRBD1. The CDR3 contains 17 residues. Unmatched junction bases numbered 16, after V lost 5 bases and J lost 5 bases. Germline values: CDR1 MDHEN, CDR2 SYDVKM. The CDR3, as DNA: TGTGCCAGCAGTCAGCCCCGGGACAGGCGGCCCCGGGAGACCCAGTACTTC. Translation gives CASSQPRDRRPRETQYF.

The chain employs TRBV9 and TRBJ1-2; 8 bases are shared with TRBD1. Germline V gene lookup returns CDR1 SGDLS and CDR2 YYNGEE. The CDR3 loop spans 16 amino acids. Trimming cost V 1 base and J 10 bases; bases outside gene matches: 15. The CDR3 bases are TGTGCCAGCAGCGTAAGTGGGAGGCAGGGGGCCAGTGCCTACACCTTC. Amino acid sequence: CASSVSGRQGASAYTF.

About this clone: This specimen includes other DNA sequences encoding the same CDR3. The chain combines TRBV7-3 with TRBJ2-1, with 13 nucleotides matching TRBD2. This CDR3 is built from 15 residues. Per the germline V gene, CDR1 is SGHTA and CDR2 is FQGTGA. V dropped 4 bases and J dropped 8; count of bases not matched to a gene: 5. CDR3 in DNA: TGTGCCAGCAGCTCAGGACTAGCGGGAGTGGATGAGCAGTTCTTC. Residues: CASSSGLAGVDEQFF.

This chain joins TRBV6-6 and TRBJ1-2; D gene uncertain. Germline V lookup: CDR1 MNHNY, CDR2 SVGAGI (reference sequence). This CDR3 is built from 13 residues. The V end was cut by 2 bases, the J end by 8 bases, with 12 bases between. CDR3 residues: CASSYAEMGGYTF. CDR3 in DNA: TGTGCCAGCAGTTACGCCGAGATGGGAGGCTACACCTTC.

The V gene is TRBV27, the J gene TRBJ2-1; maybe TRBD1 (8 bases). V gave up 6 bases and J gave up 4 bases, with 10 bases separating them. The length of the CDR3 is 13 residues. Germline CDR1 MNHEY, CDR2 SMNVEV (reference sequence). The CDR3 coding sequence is TGTGCCAGCAGACAGGGGGGGTACAATGAGCAGTTCTTC. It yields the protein CASRQGGYNEQFF.

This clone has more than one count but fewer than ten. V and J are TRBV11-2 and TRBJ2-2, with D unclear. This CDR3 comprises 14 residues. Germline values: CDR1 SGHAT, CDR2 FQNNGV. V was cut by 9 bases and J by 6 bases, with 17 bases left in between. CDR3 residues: CASQVGPTAGELFF. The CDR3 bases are TGTGCCAGTCAGGTTGGGCCTACGGCCGGGGAGCTGTTTTTT.

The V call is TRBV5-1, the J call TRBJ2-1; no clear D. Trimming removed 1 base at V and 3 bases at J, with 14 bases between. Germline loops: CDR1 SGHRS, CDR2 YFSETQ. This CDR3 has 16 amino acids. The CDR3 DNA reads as TGCGCCAGCAGCTTGAGCCCCAACATAGACTACAATGAGCAGTTCTTC. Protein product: CASSLSPNIDYNEQFF.

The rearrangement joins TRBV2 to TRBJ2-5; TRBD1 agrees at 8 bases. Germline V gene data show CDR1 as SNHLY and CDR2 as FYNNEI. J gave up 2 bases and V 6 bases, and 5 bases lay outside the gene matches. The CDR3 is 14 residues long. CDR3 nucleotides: TGTGCCAGCAGGGACAGGGTAGGGCAAGAGACCCAGTACTTC. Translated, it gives CASRDRVGQETQYF.

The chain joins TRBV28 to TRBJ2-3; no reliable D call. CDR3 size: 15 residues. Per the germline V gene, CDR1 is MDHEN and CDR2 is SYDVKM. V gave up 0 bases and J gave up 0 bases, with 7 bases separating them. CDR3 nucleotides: TGTGCCAGCAGTTTATGGAGGTCTAGCACAGATACGCAGTATTTT. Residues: CASSLWRSSTDTQYF.

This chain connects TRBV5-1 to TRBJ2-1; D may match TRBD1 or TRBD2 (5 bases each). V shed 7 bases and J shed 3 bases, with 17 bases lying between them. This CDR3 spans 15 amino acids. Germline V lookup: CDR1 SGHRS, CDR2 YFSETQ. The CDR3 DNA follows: TGCGCCAGCTCGAGGGGAGAGATGAACTACAATGAGCAGTTCTTC. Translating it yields CASSRGEMNYNEQFF. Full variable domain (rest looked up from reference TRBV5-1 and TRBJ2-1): KAGVTQTPRYLIKTRGQQVTLSCSPISGHRSVSWYQQTPGQGLQFLFEYFSETQRNKGNFPGRFSGRQFSNSRSEMNVSTLELGDSALYLCASSRGEMNYNEQFFGPGTRLTVL.

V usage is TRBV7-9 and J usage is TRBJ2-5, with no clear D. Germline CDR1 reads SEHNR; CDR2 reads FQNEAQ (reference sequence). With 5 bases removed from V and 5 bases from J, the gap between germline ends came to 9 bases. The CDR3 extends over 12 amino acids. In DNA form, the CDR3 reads TGTGCCAGCAGCCCCATCCCGGAGACCCAGTACTTC. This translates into CASSPIPETQYF.

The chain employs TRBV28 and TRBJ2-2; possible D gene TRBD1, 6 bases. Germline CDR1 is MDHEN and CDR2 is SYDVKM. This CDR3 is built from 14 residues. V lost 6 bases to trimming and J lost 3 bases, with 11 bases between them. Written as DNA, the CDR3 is TGTGCCAGCAGCGGGACACTTCACACCGGGGAGCTGTTTTTT. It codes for CASSGTLHTGELFF.

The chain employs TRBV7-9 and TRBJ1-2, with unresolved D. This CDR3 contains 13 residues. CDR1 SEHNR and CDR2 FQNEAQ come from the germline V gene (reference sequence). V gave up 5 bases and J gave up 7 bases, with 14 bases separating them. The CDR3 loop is CASSPSRQSGYTF. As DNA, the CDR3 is TGTGCCAGCAGCCCCTCCCGTCAGAGTGGCTACACCTTC.

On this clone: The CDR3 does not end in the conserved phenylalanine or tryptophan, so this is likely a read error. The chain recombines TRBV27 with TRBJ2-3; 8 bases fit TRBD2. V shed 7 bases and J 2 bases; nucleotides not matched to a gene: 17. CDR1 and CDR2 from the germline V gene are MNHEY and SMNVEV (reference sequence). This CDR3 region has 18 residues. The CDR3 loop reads CASIGREGVAGITDTQYS. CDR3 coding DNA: TGTGCCAGCATTGGAAGGGAGGGAGTAGCGGGGATCACAGATACGCAGTATTCT.

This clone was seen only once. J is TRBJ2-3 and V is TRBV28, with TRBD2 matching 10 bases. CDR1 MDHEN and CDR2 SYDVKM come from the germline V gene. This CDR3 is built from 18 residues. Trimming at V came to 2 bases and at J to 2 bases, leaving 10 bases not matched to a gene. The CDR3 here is CASSLRLAGVPNTDTQYF. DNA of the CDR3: TGTGCCAGCAGTTTACGGCTAGCGGGAGTTCCCAACACAGATACGCAGTATTTT.

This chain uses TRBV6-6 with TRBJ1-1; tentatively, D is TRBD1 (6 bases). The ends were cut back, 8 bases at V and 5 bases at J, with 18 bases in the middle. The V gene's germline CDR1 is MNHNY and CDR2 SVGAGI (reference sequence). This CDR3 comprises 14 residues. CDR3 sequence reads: CASGWGGEGTEAFF. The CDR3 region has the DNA TGTGCCAGCGGGTGGGGGGGCGAGGGAACTGAAGCTTTCTTT.

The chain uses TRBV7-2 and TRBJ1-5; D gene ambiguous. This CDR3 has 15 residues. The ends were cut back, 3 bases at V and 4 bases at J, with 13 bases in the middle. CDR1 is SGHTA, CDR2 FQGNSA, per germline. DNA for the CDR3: TGTGCCAGCAGCTTGGGTCAGACGCTGAATCAGCCCCAGCATTTT. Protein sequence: CASSLGQTLNQPQHF.

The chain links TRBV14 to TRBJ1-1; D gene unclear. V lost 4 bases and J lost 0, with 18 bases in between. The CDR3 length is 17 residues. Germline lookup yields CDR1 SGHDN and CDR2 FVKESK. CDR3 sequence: CASSRARAVPMNTEAFF. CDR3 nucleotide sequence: TGTGCCAGCAGCCGGGCGAGGGCCGTCCCCATGAACACTGAAGCTTTCTTT.

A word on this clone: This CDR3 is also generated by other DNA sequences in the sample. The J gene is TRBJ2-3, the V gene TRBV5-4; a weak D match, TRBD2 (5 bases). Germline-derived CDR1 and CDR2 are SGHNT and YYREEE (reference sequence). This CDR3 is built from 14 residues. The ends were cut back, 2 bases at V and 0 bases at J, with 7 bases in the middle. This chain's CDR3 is CASSFGGSTDTQYF. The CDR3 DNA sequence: TGTGCCAGCAGCTTTGGCGGGAGCACAGATACGCAGTATTTT.

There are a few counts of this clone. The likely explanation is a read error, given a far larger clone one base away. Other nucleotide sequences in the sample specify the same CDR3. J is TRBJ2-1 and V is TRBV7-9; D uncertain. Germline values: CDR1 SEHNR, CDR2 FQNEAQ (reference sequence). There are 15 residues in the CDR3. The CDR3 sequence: CASSLVPEAYNEQFF. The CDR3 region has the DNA TGTGCTAGCAGCTTAGTTCCAGAGGCCTACAATGAGCAGTTCTTC.

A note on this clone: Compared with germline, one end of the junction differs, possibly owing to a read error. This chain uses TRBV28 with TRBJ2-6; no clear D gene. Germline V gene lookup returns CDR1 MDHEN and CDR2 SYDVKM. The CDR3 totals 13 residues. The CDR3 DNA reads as TGTGCCAGCAGGAGGTCTGGGACCAACGTCCTGACTTTC. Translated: CASRRSGTNVLTF.

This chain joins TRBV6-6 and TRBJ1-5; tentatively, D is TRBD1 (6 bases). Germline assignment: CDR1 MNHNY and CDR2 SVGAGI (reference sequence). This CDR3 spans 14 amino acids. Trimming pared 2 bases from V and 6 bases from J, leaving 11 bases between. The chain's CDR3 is CASSYRGAVQPQHF. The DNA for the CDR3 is TGTGCCAGCAGTTACAGGGGGGCGGTTCAGCCCCAGCATTTT.

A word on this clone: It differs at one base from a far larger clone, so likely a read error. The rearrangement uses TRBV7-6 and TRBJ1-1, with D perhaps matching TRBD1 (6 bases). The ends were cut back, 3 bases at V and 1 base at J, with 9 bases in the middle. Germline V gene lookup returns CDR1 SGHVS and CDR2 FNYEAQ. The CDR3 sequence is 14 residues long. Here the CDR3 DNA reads TGTGCCAGCAGCTTCGGGGGCACGAACACTGAAGCTTTCTTT. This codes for CASSFGGTNTEAFF. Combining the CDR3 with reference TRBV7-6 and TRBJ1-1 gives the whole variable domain GAGVSQSPRYKVTKRGQDVALRCDPISGHVSLYWYRQALGQGPEFLTYFNYEAQQDKSGLPNDRFSAERPEGSISTLTIQRTEQRDSAMYRCASSFGGTNTEAFFGQGTRLTVV.